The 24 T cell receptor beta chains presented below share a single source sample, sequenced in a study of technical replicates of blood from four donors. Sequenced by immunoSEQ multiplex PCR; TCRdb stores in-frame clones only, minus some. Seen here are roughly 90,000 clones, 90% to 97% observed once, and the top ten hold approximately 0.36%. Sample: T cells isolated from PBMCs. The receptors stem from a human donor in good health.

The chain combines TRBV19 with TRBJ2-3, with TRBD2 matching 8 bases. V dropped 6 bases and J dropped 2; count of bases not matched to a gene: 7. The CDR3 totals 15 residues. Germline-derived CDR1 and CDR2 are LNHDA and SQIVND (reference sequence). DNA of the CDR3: TGTGCCAGTAGGTTGGGAGCGGGGGACACAGATACGCAGTATTTT. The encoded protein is CASRLGAGDTDTQYF.

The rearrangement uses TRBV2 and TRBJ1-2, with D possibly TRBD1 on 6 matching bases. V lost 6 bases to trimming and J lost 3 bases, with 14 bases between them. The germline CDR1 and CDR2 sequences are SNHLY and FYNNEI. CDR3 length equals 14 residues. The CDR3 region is CASRRDNGYYGYTF. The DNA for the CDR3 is TGTGCCAGCAGACGGGACAACGGTTACTATGGCTACACCTTC.

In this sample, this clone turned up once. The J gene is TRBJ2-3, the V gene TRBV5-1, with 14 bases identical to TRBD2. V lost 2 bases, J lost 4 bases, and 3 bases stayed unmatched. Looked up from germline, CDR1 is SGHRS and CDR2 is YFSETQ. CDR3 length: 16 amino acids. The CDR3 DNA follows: TGCGCCAGCAGCTTTGGGACTAGCGGGAGCGCAGATACGCAGTATTTT. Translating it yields CASSFGTSGSADTQYF.

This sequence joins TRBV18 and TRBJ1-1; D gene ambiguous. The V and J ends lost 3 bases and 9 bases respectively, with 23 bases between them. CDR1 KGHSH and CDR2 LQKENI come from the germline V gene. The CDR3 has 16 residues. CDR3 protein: CASSPGDLALALKAFF. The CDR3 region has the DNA TGTGCCAGCTCACCCGGAGACCTCGCGCTTGCACTGAAAGCTTTCTTT.

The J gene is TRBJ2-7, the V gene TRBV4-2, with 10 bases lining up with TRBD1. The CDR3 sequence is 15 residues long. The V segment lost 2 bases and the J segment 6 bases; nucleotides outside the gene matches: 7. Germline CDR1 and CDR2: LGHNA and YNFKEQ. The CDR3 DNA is TGTGCCAGCAGCCAACCCGGGACAGGGGTCCCCGAGCAGTACTTC. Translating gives CASSQPGTGVPEQYF.

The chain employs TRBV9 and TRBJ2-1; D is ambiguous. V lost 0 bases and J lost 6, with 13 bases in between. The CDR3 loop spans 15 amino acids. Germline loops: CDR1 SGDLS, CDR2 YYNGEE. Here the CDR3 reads CASSVEASDPNEQFF. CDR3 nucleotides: TGTGCCAGCAGCGTAGAAGCGTCCGATCCCAATGAGCAGTTCTTC.

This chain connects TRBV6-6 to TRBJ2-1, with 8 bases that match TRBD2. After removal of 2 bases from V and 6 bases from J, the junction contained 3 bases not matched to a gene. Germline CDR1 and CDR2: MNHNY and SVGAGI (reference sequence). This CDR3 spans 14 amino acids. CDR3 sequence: CASSYEGLVNEQFF. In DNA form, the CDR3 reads TGTGCCAGCAGTTACGAGGGACTAGTCAATGAGCAGTTCTTC.

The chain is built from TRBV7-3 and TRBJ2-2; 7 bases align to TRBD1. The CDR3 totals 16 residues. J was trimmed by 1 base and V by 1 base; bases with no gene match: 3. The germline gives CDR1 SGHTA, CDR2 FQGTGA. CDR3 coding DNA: TGTGCCAGCAGCTTAATAACAGGGGTGAACACCGGGGAGCTGTTTTTT. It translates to CASSLITGVNTGELFF.

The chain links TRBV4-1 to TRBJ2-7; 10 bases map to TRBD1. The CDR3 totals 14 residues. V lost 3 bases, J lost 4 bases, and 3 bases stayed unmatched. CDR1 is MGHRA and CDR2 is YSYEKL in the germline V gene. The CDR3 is CASSHGTGEYEQYF. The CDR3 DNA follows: TGCGCCAGCAGCCACGGGACAGGGGAGTACGAGCAGTACTTC.

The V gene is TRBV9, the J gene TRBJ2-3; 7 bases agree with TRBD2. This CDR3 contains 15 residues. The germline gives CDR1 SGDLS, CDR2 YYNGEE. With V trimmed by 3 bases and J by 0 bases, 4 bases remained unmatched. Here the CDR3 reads CASSASGTSTDTQYF. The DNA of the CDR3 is TGTGCCAGCAGCGCAAGCGGGACTAGCACAGATACGCAGTATTTT.

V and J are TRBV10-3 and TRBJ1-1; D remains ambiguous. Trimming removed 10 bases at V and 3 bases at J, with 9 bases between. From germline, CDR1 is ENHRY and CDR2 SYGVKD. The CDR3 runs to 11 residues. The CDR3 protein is CATNSYTEAFF. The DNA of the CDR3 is TGTGCCACCAACAGTTACACTGAAGCTTTCTTT.

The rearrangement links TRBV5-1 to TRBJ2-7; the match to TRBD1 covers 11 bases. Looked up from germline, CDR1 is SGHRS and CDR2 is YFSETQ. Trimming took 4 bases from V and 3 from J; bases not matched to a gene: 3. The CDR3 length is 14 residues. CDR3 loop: CASSLGTGGYEQYF. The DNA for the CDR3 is TGCGCCAGCAGCCTAGGGACAGGGGGCTACGAGCAGTACTTC.

In DNA, the CDR3 is TGTGCCAGCAGCTTATTTCCCCCGCTAGCGGGAGTTGACGAGCAGTACTTC. It translates to CASSLFPPLAGVDEQYF. The chain employs TRBV11-3 and TRBJ2-7; 10 bases align to TRBD2. The CDR3 spans 17 residues. V was clipped by 2 bases and J by 5 bases; unmatched bases: 12. CDR1 and CDR2 from the germline V gene are SGHNT and YENEEA.

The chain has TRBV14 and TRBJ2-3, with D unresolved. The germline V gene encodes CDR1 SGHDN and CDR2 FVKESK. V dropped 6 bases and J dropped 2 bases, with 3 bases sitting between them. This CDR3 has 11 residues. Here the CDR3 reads CASSYTDTQYF. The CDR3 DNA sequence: TGTGCCAGCAGTTACACAGATACGCAGTATTTT.

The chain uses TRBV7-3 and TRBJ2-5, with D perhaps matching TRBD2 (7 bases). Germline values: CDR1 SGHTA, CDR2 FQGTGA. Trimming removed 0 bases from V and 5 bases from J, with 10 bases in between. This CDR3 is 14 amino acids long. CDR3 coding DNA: TGTGCCAGCAGCTTAACAGGGGGAGGGGAGACCCAGTACTTC. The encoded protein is CASSLTGGGETQYF.

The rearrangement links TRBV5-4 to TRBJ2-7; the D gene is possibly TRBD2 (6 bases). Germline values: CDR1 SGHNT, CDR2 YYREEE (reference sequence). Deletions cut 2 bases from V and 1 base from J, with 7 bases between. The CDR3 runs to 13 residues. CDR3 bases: TGTGCCAGCAGCTTACGGGAGTCCTACGAGCAGTACTTC. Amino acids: CASSLRESYEQYF.

DNA for the CDR3: TGTGCCAGCAGCTCTGAGAATCGGGAGCAGTACTTC. It is translated as CASSSENREQYF. The chain joins TRBV13 to TRBJ2-7, with D uncertain. Germline assignment: CDR1 PRHDT and CDR2 FYEKMQ (reference sequence). The V end was cut by 4 bases, the J end by 7 bases, with 11 bases between. CDR3 length: 12 residues.

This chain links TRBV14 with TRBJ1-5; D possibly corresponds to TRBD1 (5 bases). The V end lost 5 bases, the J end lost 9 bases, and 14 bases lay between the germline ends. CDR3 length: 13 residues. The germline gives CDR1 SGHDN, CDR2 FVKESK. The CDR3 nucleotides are TGTGCCAGCAGCTCGGGACTACTGGCGCCCCAGCATTTT. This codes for CASSSGLLAPQHF.

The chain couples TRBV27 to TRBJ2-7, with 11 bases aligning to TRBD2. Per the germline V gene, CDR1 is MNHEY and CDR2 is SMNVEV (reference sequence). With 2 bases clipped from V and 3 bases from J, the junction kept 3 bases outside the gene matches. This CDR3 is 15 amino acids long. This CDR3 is CASSLPGLAVYEQYF. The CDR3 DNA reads TGTGCCAGCAGTTTACCGGGACTAGCGGTCTACGAGCAGTACTTC.

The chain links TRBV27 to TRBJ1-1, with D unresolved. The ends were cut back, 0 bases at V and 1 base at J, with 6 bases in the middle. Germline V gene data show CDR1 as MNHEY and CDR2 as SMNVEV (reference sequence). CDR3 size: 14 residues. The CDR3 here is CASSLSRGNTEAFF. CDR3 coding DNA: TGTGCCAGCAGTTTATCACGGGGGAACACTGAAGCTTTCTTT.

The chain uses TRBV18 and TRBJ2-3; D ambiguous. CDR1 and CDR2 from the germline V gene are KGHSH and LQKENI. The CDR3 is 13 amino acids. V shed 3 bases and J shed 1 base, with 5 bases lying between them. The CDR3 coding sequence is TGTGCCAGCTCACCTCCGGGCACAGATACGCAGTATTTT. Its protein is CASSPPGTDTQYF.

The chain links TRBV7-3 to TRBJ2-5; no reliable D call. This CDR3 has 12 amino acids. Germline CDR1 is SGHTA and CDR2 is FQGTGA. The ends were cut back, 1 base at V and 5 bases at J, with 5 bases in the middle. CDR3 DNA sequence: TGTGCCAGCAGCTTAAACGGGGAGACCCAGTACTTC. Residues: CASSLNGETQYF.

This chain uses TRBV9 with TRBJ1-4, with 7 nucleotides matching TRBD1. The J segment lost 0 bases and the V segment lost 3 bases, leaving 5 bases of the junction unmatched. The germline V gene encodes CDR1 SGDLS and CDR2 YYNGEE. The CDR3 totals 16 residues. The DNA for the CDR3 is TGTGCCAGCAGCGCGGGGACAGAAACAACTAATGAAAAACTGTTTTTT. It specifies CASSAGTETTNEKLFF. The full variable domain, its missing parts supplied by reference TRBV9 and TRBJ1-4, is DSGVTQTPKHLITATGQRVTLRCSPRSGDLSVYWYQQSLDQGLQFLIQYYNGEERAKGNILERFSAQQFPDLHSELNLSSLELGDSALYFCASSAGTETTNEKLFFGSGTQLSVL.

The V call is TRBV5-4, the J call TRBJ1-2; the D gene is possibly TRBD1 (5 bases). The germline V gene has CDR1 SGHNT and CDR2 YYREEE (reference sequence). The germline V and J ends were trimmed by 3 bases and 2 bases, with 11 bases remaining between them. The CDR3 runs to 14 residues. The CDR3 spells CASSWRTLNYGYTF. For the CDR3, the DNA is TGTGCCAGCAGCTGGCGGACACTGAACTATGGCTACACCTTC. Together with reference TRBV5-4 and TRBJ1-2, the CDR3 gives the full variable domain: ETGVTQSPTHLIKTRGQQVTLRCSSQSGHNTVSWYQQALGQGPQFIFQYYREEENGRGNFPPRFSGLQFPNYSSELNVNALELDDSALYLCASSWRTLNYGYTFGSGTRLTVV.